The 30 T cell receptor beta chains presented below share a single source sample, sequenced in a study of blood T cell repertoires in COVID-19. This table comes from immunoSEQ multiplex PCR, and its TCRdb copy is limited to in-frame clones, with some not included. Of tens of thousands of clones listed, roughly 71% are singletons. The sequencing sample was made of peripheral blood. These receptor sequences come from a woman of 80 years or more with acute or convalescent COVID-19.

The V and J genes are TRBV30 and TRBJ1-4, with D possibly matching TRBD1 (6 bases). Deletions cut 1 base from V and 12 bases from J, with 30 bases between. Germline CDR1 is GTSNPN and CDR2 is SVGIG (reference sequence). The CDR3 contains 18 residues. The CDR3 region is CAWSGDAGGWQGRLELFF. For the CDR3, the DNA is TGTGCCTGGAGTGGCGATGCGGGGGGGTGGCAGGGGAGGCTAGAACTGTTTTTT.

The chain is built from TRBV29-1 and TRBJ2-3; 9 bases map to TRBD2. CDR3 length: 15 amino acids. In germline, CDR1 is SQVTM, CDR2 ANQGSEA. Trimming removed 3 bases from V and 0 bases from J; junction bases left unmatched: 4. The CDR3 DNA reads TGCAGCGTTGATGGAACTAGCGGGAGCACAGATACGCAGTATTTT. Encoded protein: CSVDGTSGSTDTQYF.

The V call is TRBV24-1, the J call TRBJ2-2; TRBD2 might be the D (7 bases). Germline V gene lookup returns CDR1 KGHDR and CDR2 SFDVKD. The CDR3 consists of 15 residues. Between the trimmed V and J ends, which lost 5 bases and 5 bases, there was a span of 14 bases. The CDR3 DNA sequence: TGTGCCACCAGTGTGGGAGGGGGTCGGACCGGGGAGCTGTTTTTT. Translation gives CATSVGGGRTGELFF.

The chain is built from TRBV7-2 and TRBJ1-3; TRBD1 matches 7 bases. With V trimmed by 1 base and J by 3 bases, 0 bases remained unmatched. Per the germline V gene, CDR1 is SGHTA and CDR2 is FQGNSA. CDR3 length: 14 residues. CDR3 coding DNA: TGTGCCAGCAGCTTAGACAGGGGTGGAAACACCATATATTTT. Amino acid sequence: CASSLDRGGNTIYF.

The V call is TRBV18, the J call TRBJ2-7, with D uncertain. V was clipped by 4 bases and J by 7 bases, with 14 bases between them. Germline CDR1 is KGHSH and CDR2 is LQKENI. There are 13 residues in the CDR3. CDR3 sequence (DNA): TGTGCCAGCTCACTAAGTTGGGTCGGGGAGCAGTACTTC. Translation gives CASSLSWVGEQYF. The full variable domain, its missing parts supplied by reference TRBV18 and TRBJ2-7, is NAGVMQNPRHLVRRRGQEARLRCSPMKGHSHVYWYRQLPEEGLKFMVYLQKENIIDESGMPKERFSAEFPKEGPSILRIQQVVRGDSAAYFCASSLSWVGEQYFGPGTRLTVT.

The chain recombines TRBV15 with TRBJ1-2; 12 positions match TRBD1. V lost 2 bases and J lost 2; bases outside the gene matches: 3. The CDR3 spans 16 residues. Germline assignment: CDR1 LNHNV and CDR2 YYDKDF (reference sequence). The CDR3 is CATSRKGQGANYGYTF. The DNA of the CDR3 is TGTGCCACCAGCAGAAAGGGACAGGGGGCAAACTATGGCTACACCTTC.

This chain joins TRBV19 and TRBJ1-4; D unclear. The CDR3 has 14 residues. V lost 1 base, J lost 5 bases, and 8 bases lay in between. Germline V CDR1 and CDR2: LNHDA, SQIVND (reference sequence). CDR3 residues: CASSIVGGNEKLFF. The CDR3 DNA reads TGTGCCAGTAGTATAGTAGGAGGGAATGAAAAACTGTTTTTT.

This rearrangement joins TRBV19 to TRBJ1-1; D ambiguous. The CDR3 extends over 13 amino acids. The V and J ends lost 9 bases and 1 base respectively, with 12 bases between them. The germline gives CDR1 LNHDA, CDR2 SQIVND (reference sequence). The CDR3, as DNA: TGTGCCAGCAAATTACAGAGGAACACTGAAGCTTTCTTT. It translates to CASKLQRNTEAFF.

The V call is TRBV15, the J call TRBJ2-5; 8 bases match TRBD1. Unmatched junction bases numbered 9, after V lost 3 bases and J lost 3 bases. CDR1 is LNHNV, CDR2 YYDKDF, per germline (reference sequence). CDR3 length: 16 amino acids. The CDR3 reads CATSRSAGGNKETQYF. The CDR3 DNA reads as TGTGCCACCAGCAGGAGTGCAGGGGGCAATAAAGAGACCCAGTACTTC. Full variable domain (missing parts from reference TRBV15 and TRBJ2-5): DAMVIQNPRYQVTQFGKPVTLSCSQTLNHNVMYWYQQKSSQAPKLLFHYYDKDFNNEADTPDNFQSRRPNTSFCFLDIRSPGLGDTAMYLCATSRSAGGNKETQYFGPGTRLLVL.

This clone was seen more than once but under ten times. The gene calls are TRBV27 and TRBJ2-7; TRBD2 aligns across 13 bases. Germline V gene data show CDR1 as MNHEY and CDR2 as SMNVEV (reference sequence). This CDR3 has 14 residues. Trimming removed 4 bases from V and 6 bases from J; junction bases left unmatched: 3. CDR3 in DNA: TGTGCCAGCAGTTCGACTAGCGGGAGGTTCGAGCAGTACTTC. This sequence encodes CASSSTSGRFEQYF.

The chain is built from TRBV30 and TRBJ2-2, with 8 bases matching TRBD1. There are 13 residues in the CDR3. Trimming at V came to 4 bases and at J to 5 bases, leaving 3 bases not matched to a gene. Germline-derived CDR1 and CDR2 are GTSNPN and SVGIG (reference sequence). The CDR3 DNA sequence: TGTGCCTGGACGACAGGGGTGACCGGGGAGCTGTTTTTT. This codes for CAWTTGVTGELFF.

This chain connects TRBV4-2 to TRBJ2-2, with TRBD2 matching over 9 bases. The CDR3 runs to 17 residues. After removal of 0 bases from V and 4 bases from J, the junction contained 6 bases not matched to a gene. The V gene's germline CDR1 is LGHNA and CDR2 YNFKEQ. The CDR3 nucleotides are TGTGCCAGCAGCCAAGATGGAGCGGGAGGTGGCACCGGGGAGCTGTTTTTT. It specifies CASSQDGAGGGTGELFF.

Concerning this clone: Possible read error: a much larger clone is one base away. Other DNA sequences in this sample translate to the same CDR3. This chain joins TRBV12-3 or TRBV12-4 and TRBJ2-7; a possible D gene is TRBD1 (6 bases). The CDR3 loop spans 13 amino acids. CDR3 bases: TGTGCCAGTAGTTTAGGAGACAGGCGCGAGCAGTACTTC. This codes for CASSLGDRREQYF.

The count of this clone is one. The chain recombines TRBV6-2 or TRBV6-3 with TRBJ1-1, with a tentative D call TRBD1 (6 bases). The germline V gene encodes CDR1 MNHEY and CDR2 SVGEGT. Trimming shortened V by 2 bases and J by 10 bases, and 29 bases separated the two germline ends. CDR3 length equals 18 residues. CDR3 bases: TGTGCCAGCAGTTACACGCCGGGACAACGAGGGGACCGGGTGGTAGCTTTCTTT. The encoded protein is CASSYTPGQRGDRVVAFF.

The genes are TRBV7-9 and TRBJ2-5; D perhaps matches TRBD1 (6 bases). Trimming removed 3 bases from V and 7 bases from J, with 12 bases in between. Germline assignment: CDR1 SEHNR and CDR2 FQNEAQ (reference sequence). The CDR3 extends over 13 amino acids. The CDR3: CASSLDRPGTQYF. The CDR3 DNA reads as TGTGCCAGCAGCTTGGACAGACCTGGGACCCAGTACTTC.

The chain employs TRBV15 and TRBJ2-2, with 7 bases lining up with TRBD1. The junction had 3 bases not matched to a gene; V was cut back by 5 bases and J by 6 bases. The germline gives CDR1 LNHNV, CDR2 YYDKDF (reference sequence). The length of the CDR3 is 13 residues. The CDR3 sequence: CATSGGQSGELFF. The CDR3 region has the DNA TGTGCCACCAGCGGGGGACAGTCCGGGGAGCTGTTTTTT.

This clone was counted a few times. CDR3 DNA sequence: TGTGCCAGCAGTCCGGACAGGGGGAATAATCAGCCCCAGCATTTT. Its translation is CASSPDRGNNQPQHF. The chain is built from TRBV28 and TRBJ1-5, with TRBD1 matching over 10 bases. The CDR3 covers 15 residues. Germline V gene data show CDR1 as MDHEN and CDR2 as SYDVKM. V dropped 5 bases and J dropped 4; count of bases not matched to a gene: 5.

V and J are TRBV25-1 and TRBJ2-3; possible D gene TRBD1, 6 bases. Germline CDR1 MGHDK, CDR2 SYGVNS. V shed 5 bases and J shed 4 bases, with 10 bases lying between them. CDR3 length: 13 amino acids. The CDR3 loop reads CASSLQGSDTQYF. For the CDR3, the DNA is TGTGCCAGCAGTTTACAGGGATCAGATACGCAGTATTTT.

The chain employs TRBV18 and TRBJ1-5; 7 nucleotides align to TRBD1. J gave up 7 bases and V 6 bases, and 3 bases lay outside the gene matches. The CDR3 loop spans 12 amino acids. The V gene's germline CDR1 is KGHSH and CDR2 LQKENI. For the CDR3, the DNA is TGTGCCAGCTCGATACAGGGGCAGCCCCAGCATTTT. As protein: CASSIQGQPQHF. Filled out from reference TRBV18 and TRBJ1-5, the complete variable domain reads NAGVMQNPRHLVRRRGQEARLRCSPMKGHSHVYWYRQLPEEGLKFMVYLQKENIIDESGMPKERFSAEFPKEGPSILRIQQVVRGDSAAYFCASSIQGQPQHFGDGTRLSIL.

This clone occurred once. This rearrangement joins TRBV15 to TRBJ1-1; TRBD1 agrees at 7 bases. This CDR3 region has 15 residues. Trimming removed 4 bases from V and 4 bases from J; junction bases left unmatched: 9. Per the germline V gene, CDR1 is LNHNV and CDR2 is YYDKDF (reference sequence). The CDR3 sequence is CATSTPTGWATEAFF. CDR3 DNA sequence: TGTGCCACCAGCACGCCGACAGGGTGGGCCACTGAAGCTTTCTTT.

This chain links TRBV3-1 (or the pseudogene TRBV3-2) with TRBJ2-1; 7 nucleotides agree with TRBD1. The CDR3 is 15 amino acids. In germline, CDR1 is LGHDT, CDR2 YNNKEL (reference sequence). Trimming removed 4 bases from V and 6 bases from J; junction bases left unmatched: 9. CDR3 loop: CASSPRDRLTNEQFF. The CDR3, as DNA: TGTGCCAGCAGCCCCCGGGACAGACTGACCAATGAGCAGTTCTTC.

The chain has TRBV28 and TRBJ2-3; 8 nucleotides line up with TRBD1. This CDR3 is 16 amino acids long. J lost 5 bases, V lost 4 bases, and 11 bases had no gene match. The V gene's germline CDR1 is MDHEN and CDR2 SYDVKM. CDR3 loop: CASSSPLTGGGDTQYF. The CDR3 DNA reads TGTGCCAGCAGTTCCCCCTTAACAGGGGGAGGAGATACGCAGTATTTT.

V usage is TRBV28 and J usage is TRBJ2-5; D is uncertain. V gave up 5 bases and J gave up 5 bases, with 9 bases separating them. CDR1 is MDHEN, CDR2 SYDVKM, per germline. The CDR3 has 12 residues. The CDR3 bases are TGTGCCAGCAGTACAAGTCAGGAGACCCAGTACTTC. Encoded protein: CASSTSQETQYF.

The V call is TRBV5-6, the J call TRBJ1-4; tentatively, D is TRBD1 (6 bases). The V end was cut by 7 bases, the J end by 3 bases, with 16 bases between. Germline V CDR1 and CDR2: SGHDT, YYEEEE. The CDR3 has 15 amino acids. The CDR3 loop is CASRWEGEPNEKLFF. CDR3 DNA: TGTGCCAGCCGCTGGGAGGGGGAACCTAATGAAAAACTGTTTTTT.

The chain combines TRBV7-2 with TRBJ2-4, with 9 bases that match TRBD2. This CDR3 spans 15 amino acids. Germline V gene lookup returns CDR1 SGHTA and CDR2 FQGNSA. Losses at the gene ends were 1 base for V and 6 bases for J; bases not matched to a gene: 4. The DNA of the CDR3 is TGTGCCAGCAGCTTAGGGGGCGGGAGGGGAAACATTCAGTACTTC. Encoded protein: CASSLGGGRGNIQYF.

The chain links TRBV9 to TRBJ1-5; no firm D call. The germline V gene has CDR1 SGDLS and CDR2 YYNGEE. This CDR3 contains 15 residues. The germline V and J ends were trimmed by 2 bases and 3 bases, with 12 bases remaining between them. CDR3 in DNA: TGTGCCAGCAGCGTGGAGGGCAGCCCCAATCAGCCCCAGCATTTT. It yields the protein CASSVEGSPNQPQHF. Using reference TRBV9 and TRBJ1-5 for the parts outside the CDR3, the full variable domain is DSGVTQTPKHLITATGQRVTLRCSPRSGDLSVYWYQQSLDQGLQFLIQYYNGEERAKGNILERFSAQQFPDLHSELNLSSLELGDSALYFCASSVEGSPNQPQHFGDGTRLSIL.

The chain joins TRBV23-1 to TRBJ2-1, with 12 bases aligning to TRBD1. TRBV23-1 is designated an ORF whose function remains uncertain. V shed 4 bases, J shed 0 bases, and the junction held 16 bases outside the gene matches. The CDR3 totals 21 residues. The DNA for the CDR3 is TGCGCCAGCAGTCCCCCGCATGGGACAGGGGGCGTTTGGAGCTCCTACAATGAGCAGTTCTTC. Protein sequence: CASSPPHGTGGVWSSYNEQFF.

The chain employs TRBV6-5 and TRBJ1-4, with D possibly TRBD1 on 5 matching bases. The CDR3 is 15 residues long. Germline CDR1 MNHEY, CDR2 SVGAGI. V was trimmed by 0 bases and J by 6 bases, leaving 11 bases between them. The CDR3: CASSYSGGGHEKLFF. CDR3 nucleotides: TGTGCCAGCAGTTACTCGGGGGGGGGACATGAAAAACTGTTTTTT.

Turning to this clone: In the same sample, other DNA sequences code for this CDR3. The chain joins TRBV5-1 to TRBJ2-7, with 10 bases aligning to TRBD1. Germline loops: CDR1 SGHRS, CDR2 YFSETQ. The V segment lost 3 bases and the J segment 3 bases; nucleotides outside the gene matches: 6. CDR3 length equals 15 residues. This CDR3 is CASSWGRDRGYEQYF. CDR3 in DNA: TGCGCCAGCAGCTGGGGGAGGGACAGGGGCTACGAGCAGTACTTC.

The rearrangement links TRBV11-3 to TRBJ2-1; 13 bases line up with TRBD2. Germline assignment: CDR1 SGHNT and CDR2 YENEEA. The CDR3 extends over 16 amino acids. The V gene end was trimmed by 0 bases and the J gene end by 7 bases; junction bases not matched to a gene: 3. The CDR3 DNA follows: TGTGCCAGCAGCTTAGAAGCACTAGCGGGAGGGAATGAGCAGTTCTTC. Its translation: CASSLEALAGGNEQFF.